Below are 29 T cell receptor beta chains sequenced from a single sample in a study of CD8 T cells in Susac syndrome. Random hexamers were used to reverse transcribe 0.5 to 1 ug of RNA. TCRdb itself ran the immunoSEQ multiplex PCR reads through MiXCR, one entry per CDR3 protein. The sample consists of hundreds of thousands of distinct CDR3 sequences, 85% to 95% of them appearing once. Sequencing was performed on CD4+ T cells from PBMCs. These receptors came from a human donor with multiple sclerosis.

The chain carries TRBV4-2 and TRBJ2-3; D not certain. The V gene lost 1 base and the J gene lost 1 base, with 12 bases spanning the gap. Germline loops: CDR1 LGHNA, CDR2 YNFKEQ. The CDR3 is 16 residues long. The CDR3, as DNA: TGTGCCAGCAGCCAAGTTCTTGGCCTGGGCACAGATACGCAGTATTTT. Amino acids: CASSQVLGLGTDTQYF.

CDR3 protein: CASSFVPLAGGPGSGNEQFF. The DNA of the CDR3 is TGTGCCAGCAGTTTTGTGCCACTAGCGGGAGGTCCAGGATCAGGCAATGAGCAGTTCTTC. The J gene is TRBJ2-1, the V gene TRBV27; 12 bases agree with TRBD2. The germline V gene encodes CDR1 MNHEY and CDR2 SMNVEV (reference sequence). The ends lost 3 bases at V and 6 bases at J; junction bases unmatched: 18. The CDR3 spans 20 residues.

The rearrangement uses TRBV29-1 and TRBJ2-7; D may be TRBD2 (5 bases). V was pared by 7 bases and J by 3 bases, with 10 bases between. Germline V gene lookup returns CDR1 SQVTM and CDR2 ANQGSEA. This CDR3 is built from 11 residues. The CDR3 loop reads CSARRDYEQYF. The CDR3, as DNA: TGCAGCGCCCGACGGGACTACGAGCAGTACTTC.

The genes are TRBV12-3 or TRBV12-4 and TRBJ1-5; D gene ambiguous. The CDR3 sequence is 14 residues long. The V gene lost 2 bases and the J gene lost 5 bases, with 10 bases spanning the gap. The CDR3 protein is CASSLRFGDQPQHF. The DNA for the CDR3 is TGTGCCAGCAGTTTACGGTTCGGGGATCAGCCCCAGCATTTT.

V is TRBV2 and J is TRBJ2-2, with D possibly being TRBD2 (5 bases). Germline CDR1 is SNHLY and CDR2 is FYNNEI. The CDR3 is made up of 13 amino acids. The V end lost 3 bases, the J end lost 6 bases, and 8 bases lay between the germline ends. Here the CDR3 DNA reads TGTGCCAGCAGTGAGGTGCGGGCCGGGGAGCTGTTTTTT. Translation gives CASSEVRAGELFF.

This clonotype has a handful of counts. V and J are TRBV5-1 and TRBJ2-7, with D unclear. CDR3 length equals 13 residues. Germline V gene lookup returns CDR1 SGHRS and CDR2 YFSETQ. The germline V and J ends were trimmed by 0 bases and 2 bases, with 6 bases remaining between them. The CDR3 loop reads CASSLEAAYEQYF. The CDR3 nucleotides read TGCGCCAGCAGCTTGGAGGCAGCCTACGAGCAGTACTTC. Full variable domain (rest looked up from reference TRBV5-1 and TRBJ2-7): KAGVTQTPRYLIKTRGQQVTLSCSPISGHRSVSWYQQTPGQGLQFLFEYFSETQRNKGNFPGRFSGRQFSNSRSEMNVSTLELGDSALYLCASSLEAAYEQYFGPGTRLTVT.

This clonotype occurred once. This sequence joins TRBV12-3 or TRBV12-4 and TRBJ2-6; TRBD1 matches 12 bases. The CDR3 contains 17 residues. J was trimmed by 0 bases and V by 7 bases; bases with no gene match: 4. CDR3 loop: CASNMGQGASGANVLTF. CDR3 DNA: TGTGCCAGCAACATGGGACAGGGGGCCTCTGGGGCCAACGTCCTGACTTTC.

CDR3 in DNA: TGCGCCAGCAGAGGGACAGGGGGCGAAAACACCATATATTTT. Protein: CASRGTGGENTIYF. The chain couples TRBV5-1 to TRBJ1-3, with 12 bases identical to TRBD1. Germline-derived CDR1 and CDR2 are SGHRS and YFSETQ. This CDR3 is built from 14 residues. The trim removed 5 bases at V and 6 bases at J, leaving 3 bases unmatched.

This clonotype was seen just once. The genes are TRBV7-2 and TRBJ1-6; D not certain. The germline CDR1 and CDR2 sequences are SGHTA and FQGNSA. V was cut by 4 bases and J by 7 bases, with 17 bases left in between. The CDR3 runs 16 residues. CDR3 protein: CASSSHSLDLNSPLHF. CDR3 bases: TGTGCCAGCAGCTCCCATAGCCTCGACCTAAATTCACCCCTCCACTTT.

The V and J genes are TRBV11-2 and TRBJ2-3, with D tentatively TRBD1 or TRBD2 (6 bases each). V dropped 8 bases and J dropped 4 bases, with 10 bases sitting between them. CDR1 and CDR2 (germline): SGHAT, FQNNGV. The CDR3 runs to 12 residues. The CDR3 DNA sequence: TGTGCCAGCGAGGGGGGCTCAGATACGCAGTATTTT. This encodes CASEGGSDTQYF.

The CDR3 reads CASSQAENTEAFF. In DNA, the CDR3 is TGTGCCAGCAGCCAAGCAGAGAACACTGAAGCTTTCTTT. The chain has TRBV14 and TRBJ1-1; D unclear. Between the trimmed V and J ends, which lost 1 base and 1 base, there was a span of 4 bases. Germline CDR1 is SGHDN and CDR2 is FVKESK. This CDR3 region has 13 residues.

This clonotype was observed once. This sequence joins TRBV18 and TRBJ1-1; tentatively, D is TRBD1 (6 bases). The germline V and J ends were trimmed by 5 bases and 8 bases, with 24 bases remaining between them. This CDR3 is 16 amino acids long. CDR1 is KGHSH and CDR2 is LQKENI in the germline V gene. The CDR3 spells CASSTQDGGRGREAFF. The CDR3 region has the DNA TGTGCCAGCTCAACTCAGGACGGGGGCCGTGGAAGAGAAGCTTTCTTT.

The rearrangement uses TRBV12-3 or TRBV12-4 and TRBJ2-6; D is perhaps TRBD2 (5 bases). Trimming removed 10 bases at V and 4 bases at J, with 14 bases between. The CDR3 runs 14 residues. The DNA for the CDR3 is TGTGCCACCCTGGGGAGTTCAGGGGCCAACGTCCTGACTTTC. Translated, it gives CATLGSSGANVLTF.

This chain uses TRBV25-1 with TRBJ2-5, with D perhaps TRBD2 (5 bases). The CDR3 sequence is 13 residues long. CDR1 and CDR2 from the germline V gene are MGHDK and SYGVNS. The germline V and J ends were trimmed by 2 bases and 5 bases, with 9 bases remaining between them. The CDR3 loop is CASSETGIETQYF. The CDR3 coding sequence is TGTGCCAGCAGTGAAACGGGGATCGAGACCCAGTACTTC.

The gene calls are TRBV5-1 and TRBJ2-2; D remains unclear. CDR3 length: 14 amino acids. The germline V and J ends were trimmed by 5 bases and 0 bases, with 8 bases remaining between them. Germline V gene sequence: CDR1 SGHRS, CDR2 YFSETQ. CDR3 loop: CASSKGSNTGELFF. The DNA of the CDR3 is TGCGCCAGCAGTAAGGGCTCGAACACCGGGGAGCTGTTTTTT.

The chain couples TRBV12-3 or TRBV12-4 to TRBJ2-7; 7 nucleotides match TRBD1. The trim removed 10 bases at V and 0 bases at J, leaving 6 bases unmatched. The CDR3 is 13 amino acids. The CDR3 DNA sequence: TGTGCCAACTCGACAGGGAGCTCCTACGAGCAGTACGTC. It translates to CANSTGSSYEQYV.

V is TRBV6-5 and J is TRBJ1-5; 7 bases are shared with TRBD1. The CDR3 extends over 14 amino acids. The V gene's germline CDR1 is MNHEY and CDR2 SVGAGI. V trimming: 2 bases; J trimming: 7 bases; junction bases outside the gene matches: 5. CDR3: CASSYRPGGQPQHF. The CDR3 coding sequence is TGTGCCAGCAGTTACAGGCCAGGGGGGCAGCCCCAGCATTTT.

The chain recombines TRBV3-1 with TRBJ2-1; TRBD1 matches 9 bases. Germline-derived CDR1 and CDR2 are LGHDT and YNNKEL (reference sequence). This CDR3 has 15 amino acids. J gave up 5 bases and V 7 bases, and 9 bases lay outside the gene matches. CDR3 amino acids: CASTQGQGIHNEQFF. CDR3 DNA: TGTGCCAGCACCCAGGGACAGGGAATCCACAATGAGCAGTTCTTC.

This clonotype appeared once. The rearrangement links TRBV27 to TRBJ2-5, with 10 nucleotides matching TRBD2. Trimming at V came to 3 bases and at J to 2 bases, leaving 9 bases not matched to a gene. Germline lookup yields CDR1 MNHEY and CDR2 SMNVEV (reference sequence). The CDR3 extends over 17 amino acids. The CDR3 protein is CASSFPGLAFLQETQYF. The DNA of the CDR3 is TGTGCCAGCAGTTTCCCGGGACTAGCGTTTCTTCAAGAGACCCAGTACTTC.

CDR3 DNA: TGTGCCAGCAGCGTAGCCCTAGCGGGGCCCCCTGGGGAGCAGTACTTC. As protein: CASSVALAGPPGEQYF. The genes are TRBV9 and TRBJ2-7, with 9 bases identical to TRBD2. The ends lost 0 bases at V and 7 bases at J; junction bases unmatched: 11. CDR1 is SGDLS, CDR2 YYNGEE, per germline. The CDR3 totals 16 residues.

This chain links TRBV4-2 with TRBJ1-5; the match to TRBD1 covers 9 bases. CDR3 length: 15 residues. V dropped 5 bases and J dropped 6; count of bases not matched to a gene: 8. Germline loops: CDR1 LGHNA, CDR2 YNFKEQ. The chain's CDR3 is CASSATGTGTQPQHF. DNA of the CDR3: TGTGCCAGCAGCGCAACCGGGACAGGGACTCAGCCCCAGCATTTT.

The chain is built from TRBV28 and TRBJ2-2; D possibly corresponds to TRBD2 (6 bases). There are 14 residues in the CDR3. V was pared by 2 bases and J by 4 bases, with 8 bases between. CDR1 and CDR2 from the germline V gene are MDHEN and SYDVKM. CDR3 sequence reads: CASSLRRATGELFF. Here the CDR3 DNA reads TGTGCCAGCAGTTTAAGGAGGGCCACCGGGGAGCTGTTTTTT.

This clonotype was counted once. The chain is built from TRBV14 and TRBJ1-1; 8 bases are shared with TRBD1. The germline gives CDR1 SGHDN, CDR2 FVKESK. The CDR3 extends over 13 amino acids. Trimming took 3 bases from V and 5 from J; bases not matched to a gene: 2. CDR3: CASSHTGGTEAFF. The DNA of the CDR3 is TGTGCCAGCAGCCATACAGGGGGAACTGAAGCTTTCTTT.

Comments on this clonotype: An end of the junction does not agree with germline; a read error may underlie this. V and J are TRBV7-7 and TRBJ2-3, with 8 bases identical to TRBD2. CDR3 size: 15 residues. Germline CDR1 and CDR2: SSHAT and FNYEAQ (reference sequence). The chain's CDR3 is CASSLGSGNTDTQYF. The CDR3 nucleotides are TGTGCTAGCAGCTTAGGTAGCGGGAACACAGATACGCAGTATTTT.

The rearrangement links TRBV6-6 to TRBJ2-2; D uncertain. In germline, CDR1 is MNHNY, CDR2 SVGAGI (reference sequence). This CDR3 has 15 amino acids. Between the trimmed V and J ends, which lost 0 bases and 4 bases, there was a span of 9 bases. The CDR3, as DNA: TGTGCCAGCAGTTACTCGGACCTTTTCACCGGGGAGCTGTTTTTT. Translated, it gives CASSYSDLFTGELFF.

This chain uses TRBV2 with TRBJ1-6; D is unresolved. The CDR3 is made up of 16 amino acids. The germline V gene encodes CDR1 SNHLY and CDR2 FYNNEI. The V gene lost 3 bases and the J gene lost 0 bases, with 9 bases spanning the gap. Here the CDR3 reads CASSDGVSSYNSPLHF. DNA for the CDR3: TGTGCCAGCAGTGATGGGGTGAGCTCCTATAATTCACCCCTCCACTTT.

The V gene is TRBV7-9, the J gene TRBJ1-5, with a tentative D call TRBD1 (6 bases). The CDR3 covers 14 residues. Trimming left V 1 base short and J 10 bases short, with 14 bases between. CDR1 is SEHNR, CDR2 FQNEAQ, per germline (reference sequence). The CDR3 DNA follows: TGTGCCAGCAGCTTAGACAGGGACTTTACACCCCAGCATTTT. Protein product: CASSLDRDFTPQHF.

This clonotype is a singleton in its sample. The CDR3 nucleotides read TGTGCCAGCAGTCCCGGGAGTGTGTTGGGAGATACGCAGTATTTT. This codes for CASSPGSVLGDTQYF. The J gene is TRBJ2-3, the V gene TRBV12-3 or TRBV12-4, with D tentatively TRBD2 (6 bases). The CDR3 is 15 residues long. V was cut by 5 bases and J by 5 bases, with 17 bases left in between.

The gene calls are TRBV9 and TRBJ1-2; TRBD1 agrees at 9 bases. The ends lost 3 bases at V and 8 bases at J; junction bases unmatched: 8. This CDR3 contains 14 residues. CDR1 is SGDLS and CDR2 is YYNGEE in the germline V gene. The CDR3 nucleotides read TGTGCCAGCAGCGACCCGGGGACAGGGAGCGGCTACACCTTC. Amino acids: CASSDPGTGSGYTF. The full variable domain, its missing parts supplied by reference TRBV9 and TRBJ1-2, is DSGVTQTPKHLITATGQRVTLRCSPRSGDLSVYWYQQSLDQGLQFLIQYYNGEERAKGNILERFSAQQFPDLHSELNLSSLELGDSALYFCASSDPGTGSGYTFGSGTRLTVV.